A selection of T cell receptor beta chains follows, all from one sample in a study of blood T cell repertoires in COVID-19. Repertoires were generated with immunoSEQ multiplex PCR, while TCRdb's copy carries only in-frame clones and drops some. Found here are fewer than 600,000 clones, around 87% of them singletons; the top ten hold 1.8%. Specimen: PBMCs or T cells enriched from blood (not recorded which). These receptors all come from a woman aged 40 to 55 who had recovered from COVID-19. Each CDR3 is given with its conserved first and last residue. The D gene is left open where the match is weak. Rows may omit the clone size; those that give it use once, few, many or a size class.

len	abundance	v_gene	d_gene	j_gene	CDR3aa	CDR3nt
16	NA	TRBV4-1	TRBD2	TRBJ2-1	CASSGLAGSSYNEQFF	TGCGCCAGCAGTGGACTAGCGGGTAGCTCCTACAATGAGCAGTTCTTC
13	NA	TRBV24-1	NA	TRBJ2-1	CATSDPRGNEQFF	TGTGCCACCAGTGACCCCCGGGGCAATGAGCAGTTCTTC
17	NA	TRBV28	TRBD2	TRBJ2-1	CASTWGTSDNSYNEQFF	TGTGCCAGCACCTGGGGGACTAGCGATAACTCCTACAATGAGCAGTTCTTC
16	few	TRBV5-4	TRBD2	TRBJ2-3	CASSLQTSGRQDTQYF	TGTGCCAGCAGCCTGCAAACCAGCGGGAGACAAGATACGCAGTATTTT
15	NA	TRBV5-1	TRBD1	TRBJ1-4	CASSLDGDRTEKLFF	TGCGCCAGCAGCTTGGACGGGGACAGGACTGAAAAACTGTTTTTT
15	NA	TRBV7-9	NA	TRBJ1-1	CASSLDWGGNTEAFF	TGTGCCAGCAGCTTAGATTGGGGAGGGAACACTGAAGCTTTCTTT
19	NA	TRBV7-9	TRBD1	TRBJ2-6	CASSLAAGGQSSGANVLTF	TGTGCCAGCAGCTTAGCGGCAGGGGGTCAAAGCTCTGGGGCCAACGTCCTGACTTTC
14	NA	TRBV5-1	NA	TRBJ2-7	CASSLETPGQEQYF	TGCGCCAGCAGCTTGGAAACCCCTGGGCAGGAGCAGTACTTC
14	NA	TRBV7-2	NA	TRBJ1-1	CASSSRGTNTEAFF	TGTGCCAGCAGCTCCAGGGGAACGAACACTGAAGCTTTCTTT
15	NA	TRBV7-8	TRBD2	TRBJ2-7	CASSLLTSGSYEQYF	TGTGCCAGCAGCCTGCTAACTAGCGGTTCCTACGAGCAGTACTTC
15	once	TRBV19	NA	TRBJ2-1	CASSILNHRGNEQFF	TGTGCCAGTAGTATTTTAAATCATAGGGGGAATGAGCAGTTCTTC
15	NA	TRBV4-3	TRBD2	TRBJ2-2	CASSRSSGDTGELFF	TGCGCCAGCAGTAGATCTAGCGGGGACACCGGGGAGCTGTTTTTT
15	NA	TRBV5-5	TRBD1	TRBJ2-7	CASSSTGGSTYEQYF	TGTGCCAGCAGCTCGACAGGGGGTTCAACCTACGAGCAGTACTTC
18	NA	TRBV19	NA	TRBJ1-5	CASSINLPGGFSNQPQHF	TGTGCCAGTAGTATAAATCTCCCAGGAGGGTTCAGCAATCAGCCCCAGCATTTT
11	NA	TRBV5-1	NA	TRBJ2-1	CASSSYNEQFF	TGCGCCAGCAGCTCGTACAATGAGCAGTTCTTC
15	NA	TRBV10-1	TRBD1	TRBJ2-1	CASSDKGQGGDEQFF	TGCGCCAGCAGTGACAAGGGACAGGGAGGGGATGAGCAGTTCTTC
16	NA	TRBV3-1/TRBV3-2	NA	TRBJ2-3	CASSQGQALSTDTQYF	TGTGCCAGCAGCCAAGGGCAAGCGCTTAGCACAGATACGCAGTATTTT
13	NA	TRBV10-3	TRBD1	TRBJ2-3	CAIARGRSDTQYF	TGTGCCATCGCCAGGGGGCGTTCAGATACGCAGTATTTT
14	NA	TRBV10-1	NA	TRBJ1-1	CASSGGGPNTEAFF	TGCGCCAGCAGTGGGGGGGGACCGAACACTGAAGCTTTCTTT
16	NA	TRBV6-5	NA	TRBJ1-2	CASSYSFVRLDYGYTF	TGTGCCAGCAGTTACTCGTTTGTCAGGTTGGACTATGGCTACACCTTC
12	NA	TRBV11-3	TRBD1	TRBJ1-2	CASSSRTGGYTF	TGTGCCAGCAGCTCACGGACAGGTGGCTACACCTTC
14	NA	TRBV7-9	NA	TRBJ1-2	CASSSRQAPYGYTF	TGTGCCAGCAGCTCGCGACAGGCCCCCTATGGCTACACCTTC
13	NA	TRBV2	NA	TRBJ2-7	CASREASSYEQYF	TGTGCCAGCAGAGAGGCTAGCTCCTACGAGCAGTACTTC
18	NA	TRBV6-2/TRBV6-3	NA	TRBJ1-5	CASSYLAGEAYSNQPQHF	TGTGCCAGCAGTTACCTCGCGGGGGAGGCTTATAGCAATCAGCCCCAGCATTTT